The following is a T cell receptor (beta chain) sequence with its context. As yet, its antigen is unknown. Reverse transcription used roughly 0.5 to 1 ug RNA and random hexamers. TCRdb used MiXCR to reprocess the immunoSEQ multiplex PCR reads, holding one entry per CDR3 protein. The table lists 75,000 to 100,000 distinct CDR3 sequences, 94% of them singletons. Negative isolation was used for CD8+ and CD4+ T cells and FACS enrichment for TEMRA cells. The CDR3 is 13 amino acids. With 5 bases clipped from V and 2 bases from J, the junction kept 1 base outside the gene matches. The sample originates from a study of CD8 T cells in Susac syndrome. Overall study context: Intravenous immunoglobulin alone or corticosteroids were being given to patients with Susac syndrome at blood draw, unless they were therapy-naive.

The study, taken as a whole, reports: In its TCR sequencing and HLA analysis, the study acknowledged that the number of individuals was relatively small. In total CD8+ repertoires, roughly 16 Susac-specific public clones were found, and CD8+ TEMRA repertoires had several.

The chain couples TRBV12-3 or TRBV12-4 to TRBJ2-7; TRBD1 matches at 9 bases. The origin of this receptor is a human donor with Susac syndrome. The material sequenced was CD8+ T cells from PBMCs. This CDR3 reads CASSRTGAYEQYF. DNA for the CDR3: TGTGCCAGCAGTCGGACAGGGGCCTACGAGCAGTACTTC.